This TCR beta chain was documented in a study of blood T cells in healthy people across ages. Trimming took 8 bases from V and 0 from J; bases not matched to a gene: 6. The CDR3 has 14 amino acids. The V gene's germline CDR1 is GTSNPN and CDR2 SVGIG (reference sequence). This clonotype was detected a few times. Together with a sample-barcoded 5' primer, a J-beta primer mix was included in a second PCR lasting about 7 to 12 cycles. TCRdb ran MiXCR on the 5' RACE reads and lists one entry per CDR3 protein. The sample includes about 800,000 distinct CDR3 sequences, nearly 60% of them seen just once. This clonotype originated in a man aged 30-40 years in good health. V and J are TRBV30 and TRBJ2-1, with 8 positions matching TRBD2. The source material was blood. CDR3 DNA: TGTGCCGGAGAGCGGGAGACCTCCTACAATGAGCAGTTCTTC. Its protein is CAGERETSYNEQFF.